The sequence of this T cell receptor (beta chain) was determined in a study of T-cell memory formation after mild COVID-19. Study-level results: Contracting clones from day 15 to 85 showed balanced CD4/CD8; later expanders favored CD4+. There were some responding clones in pre-infection memory, which suggested that cross-reactive memory had joined.

Regarding this clonotype: Its target is unknown.

The CDR3 has 16 amino acids. Unmatched junction bases numbered 8, after V lost 6 bases and J lost 0 bases. The germline gives CDR1 SGHTA, CDR2 FQGNSA. TCRdb redid the calling of the 5' RACE reads with MiXCR, one entry per CDR3 protein. The sample consists of roughly 250,000 distinct CDR3 sequences, roughly 15% of them appearing once. This receptor was taken from a man between 18 and 35 years old who had mild COVID-19 (a few samples of this study predate the infection). Cell type and time point are not known. Sequenced material: PBMCs or a T cell subset sorted from them (not recorded which). The chain couples TRBV7-2 to TRBJ1-5; 7 bases line up with TRBD1. The CDR3 loop is CASRYSGTDSNQPQHF. The DNA for the CDR3 is TGTGCCAGCAGGTACTCGGGGACAGATAGCAATCAGCCCCAGCATTTT.